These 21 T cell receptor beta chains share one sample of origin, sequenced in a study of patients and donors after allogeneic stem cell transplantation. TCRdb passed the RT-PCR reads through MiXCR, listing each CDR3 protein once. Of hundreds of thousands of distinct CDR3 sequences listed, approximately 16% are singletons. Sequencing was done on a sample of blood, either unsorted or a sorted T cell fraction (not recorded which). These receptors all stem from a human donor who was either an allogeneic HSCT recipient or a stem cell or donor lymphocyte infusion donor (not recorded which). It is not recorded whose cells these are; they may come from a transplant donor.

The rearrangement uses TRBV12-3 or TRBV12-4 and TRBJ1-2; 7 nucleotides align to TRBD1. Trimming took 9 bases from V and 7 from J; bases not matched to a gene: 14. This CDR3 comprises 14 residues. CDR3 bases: TGTGCCAGTTGTATGAAACAGGGGACGGGTGGCTACACCTTC. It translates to CASCMKQGTGGYTF.

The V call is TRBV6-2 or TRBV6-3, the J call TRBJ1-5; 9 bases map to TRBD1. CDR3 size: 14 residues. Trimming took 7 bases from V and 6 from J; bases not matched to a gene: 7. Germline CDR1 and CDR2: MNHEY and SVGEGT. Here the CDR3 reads CASNQDRGSQPQHF. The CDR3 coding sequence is TGTGCCAGCAATCAGGACAGGGGTTCTCAGCCCCAGCATTTT.

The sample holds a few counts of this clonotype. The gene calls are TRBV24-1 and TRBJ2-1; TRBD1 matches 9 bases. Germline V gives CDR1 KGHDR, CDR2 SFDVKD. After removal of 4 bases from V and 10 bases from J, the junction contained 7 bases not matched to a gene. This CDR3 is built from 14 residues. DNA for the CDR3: TGTGCCACCAGTGACCGGACAGGGGCGAAAGAGCAGTTCTTC. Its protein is CATSDRTGAKEQFF.

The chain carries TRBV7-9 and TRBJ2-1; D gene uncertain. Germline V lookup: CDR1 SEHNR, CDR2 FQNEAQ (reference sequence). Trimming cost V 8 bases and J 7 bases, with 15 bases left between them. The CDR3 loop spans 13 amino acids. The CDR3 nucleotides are TGTGCCAGCGTCAAGACCCCGGAAAATGAGCAGTTCTTC. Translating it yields CASVKTPENEQFF.

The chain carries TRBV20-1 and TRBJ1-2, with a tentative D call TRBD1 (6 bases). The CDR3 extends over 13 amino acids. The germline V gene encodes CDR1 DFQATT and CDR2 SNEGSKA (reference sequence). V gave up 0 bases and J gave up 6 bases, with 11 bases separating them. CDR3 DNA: TGCAGTGCTAGAGATGGGGGCCTGGATGGCTACACCTTC. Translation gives CSARDGGLDGYTF.

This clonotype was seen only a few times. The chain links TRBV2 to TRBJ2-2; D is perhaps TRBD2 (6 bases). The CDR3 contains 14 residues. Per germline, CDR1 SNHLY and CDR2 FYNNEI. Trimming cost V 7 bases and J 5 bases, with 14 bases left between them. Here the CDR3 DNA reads TGTGCCAGCAAACCGGGACTGTCTACCGGGGAGCTGTTTTTT. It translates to CASKPGLSTGELFF.

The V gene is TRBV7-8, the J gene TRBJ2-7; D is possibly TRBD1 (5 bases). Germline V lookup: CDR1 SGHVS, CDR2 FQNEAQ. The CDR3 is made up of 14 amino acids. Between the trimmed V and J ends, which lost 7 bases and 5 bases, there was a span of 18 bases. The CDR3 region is CASNLGLVLHEQYF. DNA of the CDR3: TGTGCCAGCAACCTGGGGCTAGTACTTCACGAGCAGTACTTC.

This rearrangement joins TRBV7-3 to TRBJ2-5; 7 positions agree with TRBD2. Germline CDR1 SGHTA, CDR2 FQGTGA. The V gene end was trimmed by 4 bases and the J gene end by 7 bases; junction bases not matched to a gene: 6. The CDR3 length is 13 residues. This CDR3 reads CASSSGSGGTQYF. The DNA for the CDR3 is TGTGCCAGCAGCTCTGGCTCGGGGGGGACCCAGTACTTC.

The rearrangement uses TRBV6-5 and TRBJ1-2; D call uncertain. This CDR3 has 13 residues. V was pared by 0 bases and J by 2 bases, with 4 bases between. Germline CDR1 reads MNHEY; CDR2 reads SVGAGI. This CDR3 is CASSYSVNYGYTF. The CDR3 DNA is TGTGCCAGCAGTTACTCGGTCAACTATGGCTACACCTTC.

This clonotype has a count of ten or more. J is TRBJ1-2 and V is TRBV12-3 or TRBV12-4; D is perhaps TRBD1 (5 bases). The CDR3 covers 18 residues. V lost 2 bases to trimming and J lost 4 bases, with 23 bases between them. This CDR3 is CASSLLKPRQGVAYGYTF. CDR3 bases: TGTGCCAGCAGTTTACTGAAGCCACGACAAGGGGTGGCCTATGGCTACACCTTC.

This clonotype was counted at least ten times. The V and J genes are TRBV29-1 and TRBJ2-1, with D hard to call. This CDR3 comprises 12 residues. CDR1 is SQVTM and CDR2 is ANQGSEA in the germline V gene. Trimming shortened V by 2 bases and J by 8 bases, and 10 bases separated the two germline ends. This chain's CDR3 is CSVEKLLDEQFF. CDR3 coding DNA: TGCAGCGTTGAAAAGCTCCTAGATGAGCAGTTCTTC.

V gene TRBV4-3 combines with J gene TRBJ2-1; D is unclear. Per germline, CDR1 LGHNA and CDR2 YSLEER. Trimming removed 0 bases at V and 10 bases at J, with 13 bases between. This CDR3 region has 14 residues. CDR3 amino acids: CASSQEWASREQFF. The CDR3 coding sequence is TGCGCCAGCAGCCAAGAGTGGGCCTCCCGGGAGCAGTTCTTC.

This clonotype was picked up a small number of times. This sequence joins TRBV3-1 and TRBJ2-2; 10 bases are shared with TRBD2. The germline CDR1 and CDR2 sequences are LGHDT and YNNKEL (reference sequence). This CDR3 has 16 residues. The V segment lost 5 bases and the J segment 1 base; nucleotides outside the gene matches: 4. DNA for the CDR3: TGTGCCAGCAGCTACTTAGCGGGGGGGAACACCGGGGAGCTGTTTTTT. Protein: CASSYLAGGNTGELFF.

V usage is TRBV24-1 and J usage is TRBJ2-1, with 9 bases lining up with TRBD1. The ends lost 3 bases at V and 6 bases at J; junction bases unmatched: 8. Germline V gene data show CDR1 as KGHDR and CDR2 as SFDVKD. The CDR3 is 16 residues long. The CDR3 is CATSDRAGTGINEQFF. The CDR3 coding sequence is TGTGCCACCAGTGATCGCGCCGGGACAGGGATCAATGAGCAGTTCTTC.

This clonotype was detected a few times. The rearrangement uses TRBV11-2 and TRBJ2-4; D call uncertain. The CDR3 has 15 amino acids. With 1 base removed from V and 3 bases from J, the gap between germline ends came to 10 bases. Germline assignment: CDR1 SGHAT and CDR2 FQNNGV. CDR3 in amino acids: CASSLVPGNKNIQYF. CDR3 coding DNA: TGTGCCAGCAGCTTAGTTCCCGGCAACAAAAACATTCAGTACTTC. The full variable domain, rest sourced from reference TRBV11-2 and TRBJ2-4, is EAGVAQSPRYKIIEKRQSVAFWCNPISGHATLYWYQQILGQGPKLLIQFQNNGVVDDSQLPKDRFSAERLKGVDSTLKIQPAKLEDSAVYLCASSLVPGNKNIQYFGAGTRLSVL.

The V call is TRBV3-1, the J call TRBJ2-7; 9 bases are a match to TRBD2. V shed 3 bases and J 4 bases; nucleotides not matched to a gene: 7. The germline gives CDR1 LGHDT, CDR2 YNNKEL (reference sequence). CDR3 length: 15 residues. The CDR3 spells CASSQRGRAAYEQYF. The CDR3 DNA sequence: TGTGCCAGCAGCCAGCGCGGGAGGGCAGCTTACGAGCAGTACTTC.

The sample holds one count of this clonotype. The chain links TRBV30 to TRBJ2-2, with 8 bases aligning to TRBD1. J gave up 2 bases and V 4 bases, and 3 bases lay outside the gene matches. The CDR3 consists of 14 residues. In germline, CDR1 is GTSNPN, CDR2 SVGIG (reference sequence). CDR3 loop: CAWKTGVNTGELFF. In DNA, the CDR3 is TGTGCCTGGAAGACAGGGGTAAACACCGGGGAGCTGTTTTTT.

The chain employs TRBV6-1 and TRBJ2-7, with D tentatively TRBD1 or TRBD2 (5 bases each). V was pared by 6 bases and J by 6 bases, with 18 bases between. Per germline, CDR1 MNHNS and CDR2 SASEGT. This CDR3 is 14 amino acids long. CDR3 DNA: TGTGCCAGCAGCGCACCGGGACCAGCTGCCGAGCAGTACTTC. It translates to CASSAPGPAAEQYF.

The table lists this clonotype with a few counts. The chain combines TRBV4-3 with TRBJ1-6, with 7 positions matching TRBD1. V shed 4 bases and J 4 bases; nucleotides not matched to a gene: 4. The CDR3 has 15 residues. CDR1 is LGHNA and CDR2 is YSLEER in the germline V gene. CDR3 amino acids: CASSLGTVYNSPLHF. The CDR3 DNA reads TGCGCCAGCAGCCTCGGGACAGTTTATAATTCACCCCTCCACTTT.

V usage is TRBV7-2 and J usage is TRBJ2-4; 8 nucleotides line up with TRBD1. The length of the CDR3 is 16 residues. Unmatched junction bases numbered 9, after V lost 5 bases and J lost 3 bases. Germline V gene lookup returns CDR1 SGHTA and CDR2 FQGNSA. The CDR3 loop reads CASSPKGGQGKNIQYF. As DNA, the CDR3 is TGTGCCAGCAGCCCAAAAGGAGGACAGGGCAAAAACATTCAGTACTTC.

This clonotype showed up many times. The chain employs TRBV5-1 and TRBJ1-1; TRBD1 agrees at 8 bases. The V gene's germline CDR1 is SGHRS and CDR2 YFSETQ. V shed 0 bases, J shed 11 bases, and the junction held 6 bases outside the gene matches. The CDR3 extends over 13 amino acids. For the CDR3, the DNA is TGCGCCAGCAGCTTGGCCAGGGGGCGTTATGCTTTCTTT. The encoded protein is CASSLARGRYAFF.